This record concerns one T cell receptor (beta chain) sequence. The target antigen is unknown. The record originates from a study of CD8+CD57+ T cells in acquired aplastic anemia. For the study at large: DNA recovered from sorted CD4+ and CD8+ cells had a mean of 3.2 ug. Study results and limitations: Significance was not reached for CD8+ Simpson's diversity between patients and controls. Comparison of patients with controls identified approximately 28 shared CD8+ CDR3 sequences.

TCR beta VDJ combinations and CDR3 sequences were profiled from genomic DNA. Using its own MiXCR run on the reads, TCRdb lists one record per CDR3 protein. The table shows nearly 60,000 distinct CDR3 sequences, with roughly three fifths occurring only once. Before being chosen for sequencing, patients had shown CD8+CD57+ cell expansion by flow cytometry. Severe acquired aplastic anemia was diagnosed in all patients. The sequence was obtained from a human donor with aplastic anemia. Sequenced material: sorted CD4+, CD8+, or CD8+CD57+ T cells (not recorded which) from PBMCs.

The CDR3 nucleotides are TGTGCCAGCAGCTTAGCCACAGGGTCTGGGGCCAACGTCCTGACTTTC. This translates into CASSLATGSGANVLTF. This chain links TRBV7-2 with TRBJ2-6; D perhaps matches TRBD1 (6 bases). The CDR3 consists of 16 residues. In germline, CDR1 is SGHTA, CDR2 FQGNSA. The V and J ends lost 0 bases and 1 base respectively, with 7 bases between them.